The T cell receptor beta chain under discussion was sequenced for a study of blood T cell repertoires in COVID-19. Study as a whole: The study drew acute and convalescent COVID-19 samples from the United States, Italy and Spain. Nucleic acid was either cDNA or gDNA, and it came from T cells, B-cell-depleted T cells, or PBMCs.

The CDR3 contains 16 residues. Deletions cut 2 bases from V and 0 bases from J, with 12 bases between. Germline lookup yields CDR1 LGHDT and CDR2 YNNKEL (reference sequence). In the study's own analysis: Reference gene primer amplification gave estimated nucleated cell counts. The table came from immunoSEQ multiplex PCR; TCRdb's copy has only in-frame clones and leaves some out. V and J calls and clone size come straight from that table; D and trimming were deduced from the DNA. Of 77,000 or so clones listed, around 72% were seen once; the top ten hold roughly 2.6%. Sample: peripheral blood. This chain connects TRBV3-1 (or the pseudogene TRBV3-2) to TRBJ2-3; D possibly corresponds to TRBD2 (6 bases). The TCR originated in a human donor with acute or convalescent COVID-19. The donor label of this sample is uncertain. CDR3 nucleotide sequence: TGTGCCAGCAGCCAATATTCGCGGGGAAGCACAGATACGCAGTATTTT. It yields the protein CASSQYSRGSTDTQYF.